These T cell receptor beta chains were read from a single sample in a study of cytomegalovirus exposure and HLA in healthy donors. Measured with immunoSEQ multiplex PCR; TCRdb has only the in-frame clones, and not every one. The sample yields 150,000 to 200,000 clones, about four fifths seen once. The sample comprised PBMCs. These TCRs come from a woman aged 30 to 39 in good health and CMV-seropositive. Both conserved end residues are part of each CDR3.

12	TRBV6-5	CASGRGDYGYTF
13	TRBV9	CASSRQGSQPQHF
14	TRBV5-1	CASSTGGLNTEAFF
13	TRBV6-5	CASSFQTGNTIYF
12	TRBV2	CAIPTGMGEQYF
15	TRBV6-1	CASRREFGSTDTQYF
11	TRBV4-2	CASSLQDTQYF
15	TRBV15	CATSRDGGGGDEQYF
17	TRBV5-1	CASSLAGGGRLPETQYF
14	TRBV5-1	CASSLVSGNTEASF
14	TRBV5-5	CASSLDSVYTEAFF
14	TRBV10-3	CAISDLQGYYGYTF
20	TRBV5-1	CATSIGDITGGASRRHTQYF
16	TRBV7-9	CASSTLAGGGTDTQYF
13	TRBV6-1	CASSPLSGNTIYF
11	TRBV6-1	CASIRNNEQFF
15	TRBV6-5	CASSPSSGMNTEAFF
14	TRBV29-1	CSVDRGWFNSPLHF
13	TRBV6-1	CASSVGRNEKLFF
16	TRBV7-2	CASSLGILEGLYGYTF
14	TRBV5-1	CASSSDISGNTIYF
16	TRBV5-6	CASRRDRDATNEKLFF
15	TRBV6-5	CASGFDLAGTNEQFF
16	TRBV5-1	CASSFLTGRNYNEQFF
12	TRBV11-2	CASSNSQETQYF
17	TRBV7-9	CASSSIRDRSNTGELFF
16	TRBV7-2	CASSLASTKTYNEQFF
14	TRBV18	CASSPGQTRRELFF
13	TRBV7-9	CASIGGEADTQYF
16	TRBV28	CASSTSGTGDTDTQYF
18	TRBV7-2	CASSLRLSSGGKTDTQYF
15	TRBV11-2	CASSSRTGVIDEQFF
15	TRBV28	CASSPSGSSWYGYTF
13	TRBV18	CASSPIAGDEQFF
14	TRBV18	CASRPGQYNSPLHF
15	TRBV5-1	CASSGRTAGANVLTF
19	TRBV4-1	CASSQLPGQGRSGANVLTF
14	TRBV27	CASSSGGVDEKLFF
14	TRBV1	CTSSSGTSHNEQFF
14	TRBV7-9	CASSPTGEWTEAFF
15	TRBV6-1	CASSELTVGHYGYTF
12	TRBV9	CASGGQIYGYTF
14	TRBV5-4	CASSLRETSYEQYF
14	TRBV7-6	CASSPRTGSYEQYF
12	TRBV7-6	CASGGGFYEQYF
15	TRBV19	CASSIKGHPGETQYF
16	TRBV2	CASSEPYSGNNSPLHF
14	TRBV6-1	CASSYRDLGTEAFF
15	TRBV9	CASSKSSGPYNEQFF
13	TRBV6-6	CASSFGGNTEAFF
15	TRBV6-1	CASSEGGTMNTEAFF
13	TRBV7-2	CASSPTRNTEAFF
15	TRBV28	CASSLPAGGIDTQYF
17	TRBV5-6	CASSLALDRVVYNEQFF
14	TRBV6-1	CASSVGTGGFGAFF